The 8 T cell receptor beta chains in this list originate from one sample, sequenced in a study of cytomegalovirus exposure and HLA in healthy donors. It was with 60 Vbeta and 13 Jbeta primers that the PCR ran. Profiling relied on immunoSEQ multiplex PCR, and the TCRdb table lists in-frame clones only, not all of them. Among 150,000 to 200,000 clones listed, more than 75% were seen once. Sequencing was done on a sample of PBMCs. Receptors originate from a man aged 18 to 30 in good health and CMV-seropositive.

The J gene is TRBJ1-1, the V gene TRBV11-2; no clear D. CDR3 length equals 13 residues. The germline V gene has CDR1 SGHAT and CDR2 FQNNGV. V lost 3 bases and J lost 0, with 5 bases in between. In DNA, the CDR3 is TGTGCCAGCAGCTTGGGCATGAACACTGAAGCTTTCTTT. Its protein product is CASSLGMNTEAFF.

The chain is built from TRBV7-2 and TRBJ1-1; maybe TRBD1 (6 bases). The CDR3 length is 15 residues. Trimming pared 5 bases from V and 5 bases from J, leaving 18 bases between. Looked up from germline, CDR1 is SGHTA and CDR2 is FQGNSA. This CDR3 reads CASSQRGGIMTEAFF. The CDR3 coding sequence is TGTGCCAGCAGCCAAAGAGGGGGTATTATGACTGAAGCTTTCTTT.

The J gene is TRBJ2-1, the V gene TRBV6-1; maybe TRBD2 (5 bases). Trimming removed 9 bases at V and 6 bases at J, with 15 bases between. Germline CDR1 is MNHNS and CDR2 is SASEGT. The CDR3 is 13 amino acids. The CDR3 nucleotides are TGTGCCAGTCGGGGTGTTAAAGGCAATGAGCAGTTCTTC. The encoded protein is CASRGVKGNEQFF.

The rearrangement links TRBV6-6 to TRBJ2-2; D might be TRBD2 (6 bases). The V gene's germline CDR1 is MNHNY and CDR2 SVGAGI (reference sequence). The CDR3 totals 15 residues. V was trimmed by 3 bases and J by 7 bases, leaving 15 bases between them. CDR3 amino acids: CASSYSGGSNGELFF. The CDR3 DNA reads TGTGCCAGCAGTTATTCTGGGGGGAGTAACGGGGAGCTGTTTTTT.

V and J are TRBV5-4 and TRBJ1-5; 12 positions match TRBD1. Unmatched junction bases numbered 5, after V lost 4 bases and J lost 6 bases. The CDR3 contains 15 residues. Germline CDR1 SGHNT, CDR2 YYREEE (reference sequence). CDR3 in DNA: TGTGCCAGCAGCCCGGGACAGGGGGCGAGTCAGCCCCAGCATTTT. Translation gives CASSPGQGASQPQHF.

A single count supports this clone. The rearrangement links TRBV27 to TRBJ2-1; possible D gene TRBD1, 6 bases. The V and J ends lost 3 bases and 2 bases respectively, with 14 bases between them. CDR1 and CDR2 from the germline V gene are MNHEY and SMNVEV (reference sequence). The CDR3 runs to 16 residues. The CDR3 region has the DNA TGTGCCAGCAGTTTGGGTGGGGGCGGTACCTACAATGAGCAGTTCTTC. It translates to CASSLGGGGTYNEQFF.

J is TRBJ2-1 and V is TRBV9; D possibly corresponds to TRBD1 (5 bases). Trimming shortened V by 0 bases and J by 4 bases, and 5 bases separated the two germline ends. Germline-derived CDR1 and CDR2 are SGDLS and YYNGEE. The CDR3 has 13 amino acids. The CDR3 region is CASSVAGYNEQFF. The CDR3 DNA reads TGTGCCAGCAGCGTAGCAGGGTACAATGAGCAGTTCTTC.

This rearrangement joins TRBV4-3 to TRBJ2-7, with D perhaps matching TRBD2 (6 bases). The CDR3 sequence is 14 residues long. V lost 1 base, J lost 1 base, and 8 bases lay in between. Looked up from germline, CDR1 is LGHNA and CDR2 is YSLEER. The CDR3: CASSQVAGSYEQYF. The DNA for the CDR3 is TGCGCCAGCAGCCAAGTTGCGGGATCCTACGAGCAGTACTTC.